This paragraph reports one T cell receptor beta chain. Only in-frame clones appear in the TCRdb table, and some are missing; sequencing was by immunoSEQ multiplex PCR. The sample lists some 700,000 clones, approximately 85% occurring once. The data derive from a study of shared T cell receptors in the human thymus. CDR3 size: 13 residues. This sample was also put to use in a study of human thymus T cells. From that study: Thymic and blood repertoires appeared to show biased V and J gene usage. As related research reported, thymic repertoires overlapped highly among unrelated individuals.

V and J are TRBV12-2 and TRBJ1-2. TRBV12-2 is a pseudogene. The clonotype was recovered from a girl under two years old with a congenital heart defect. Sequenced: thymocytes. The DNA of the CDR3 is TGTGCAAGTCGCTTCGGGTGGGACTATGGCTACACCTTC. Translated: CASRFGWDYGYTF.